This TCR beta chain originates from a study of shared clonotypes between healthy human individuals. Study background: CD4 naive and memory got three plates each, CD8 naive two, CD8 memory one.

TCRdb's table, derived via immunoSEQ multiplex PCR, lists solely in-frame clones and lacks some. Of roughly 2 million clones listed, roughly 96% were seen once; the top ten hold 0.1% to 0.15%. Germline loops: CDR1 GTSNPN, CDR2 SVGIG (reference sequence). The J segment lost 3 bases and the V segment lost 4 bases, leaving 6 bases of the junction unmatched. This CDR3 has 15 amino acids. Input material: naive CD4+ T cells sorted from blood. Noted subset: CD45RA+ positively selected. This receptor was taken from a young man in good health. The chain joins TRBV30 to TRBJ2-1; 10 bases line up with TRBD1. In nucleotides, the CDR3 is TGTGCCTGGATTGGGGGACAGGGGAACTACAATGAGCAGTTCTTC. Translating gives CAWIGGQGNYNEQFF.